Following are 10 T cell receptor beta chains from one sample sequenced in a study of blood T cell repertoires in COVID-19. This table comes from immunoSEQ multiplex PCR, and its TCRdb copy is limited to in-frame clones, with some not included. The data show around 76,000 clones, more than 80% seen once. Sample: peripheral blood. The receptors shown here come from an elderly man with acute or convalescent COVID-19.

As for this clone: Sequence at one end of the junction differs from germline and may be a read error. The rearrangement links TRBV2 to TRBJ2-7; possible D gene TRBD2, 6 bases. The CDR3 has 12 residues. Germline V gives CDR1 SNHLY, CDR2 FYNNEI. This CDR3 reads CASSEYGSAAPF. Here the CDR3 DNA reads TGTGCCAGCAGTGAGTACGGGAGTGCAGCCCCATTC.

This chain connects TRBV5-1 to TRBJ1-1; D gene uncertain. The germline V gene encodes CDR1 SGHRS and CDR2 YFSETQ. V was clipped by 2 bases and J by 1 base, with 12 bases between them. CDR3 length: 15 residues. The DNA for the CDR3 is TGCGCCAGCAGCTTAGCCCTTGAGGGGAACACTGAAGCTTTCTTT. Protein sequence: CASSLALEGNTEAFF.

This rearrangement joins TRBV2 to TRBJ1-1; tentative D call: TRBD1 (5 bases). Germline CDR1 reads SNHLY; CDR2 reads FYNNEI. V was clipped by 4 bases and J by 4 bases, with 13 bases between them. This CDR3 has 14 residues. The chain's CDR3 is CASSATGEATEAFF. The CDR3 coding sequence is TGTGCCAGCAGTGCAACGGGGGAGGCCACTGAAGCTTTCTTT.

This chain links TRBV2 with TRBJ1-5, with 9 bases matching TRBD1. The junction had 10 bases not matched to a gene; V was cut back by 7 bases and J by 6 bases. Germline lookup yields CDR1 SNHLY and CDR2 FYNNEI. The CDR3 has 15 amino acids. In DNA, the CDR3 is TGTGCCAGCAACCGGGACAGGGACATTAGTCAGCCCCAGCATTTT. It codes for CASNRDRDISQPQHF.

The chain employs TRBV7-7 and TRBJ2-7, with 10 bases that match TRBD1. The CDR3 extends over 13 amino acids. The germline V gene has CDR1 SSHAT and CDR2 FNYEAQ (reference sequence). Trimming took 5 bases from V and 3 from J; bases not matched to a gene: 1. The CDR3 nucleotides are TGTGCCAGCAGCCGGGACAGGGGCTACGAGCAGTACTTC. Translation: CASSRDRGYEQYF.

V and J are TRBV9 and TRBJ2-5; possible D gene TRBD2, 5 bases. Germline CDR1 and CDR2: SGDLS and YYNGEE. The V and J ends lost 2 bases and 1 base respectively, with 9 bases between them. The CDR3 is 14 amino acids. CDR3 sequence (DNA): TGTGCCAGCAGCGTCGGCGGGTTCCAAGAGACCCAGTACTTC. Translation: CASSVGGFQETQYF.

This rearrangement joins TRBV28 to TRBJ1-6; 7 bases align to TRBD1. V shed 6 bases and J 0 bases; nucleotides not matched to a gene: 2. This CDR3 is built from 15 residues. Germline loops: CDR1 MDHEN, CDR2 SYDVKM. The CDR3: CASSQGGSYNSPLHF. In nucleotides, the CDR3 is TGTGCCAGCAGCCAGGGGGGCTCCTATAATTCACCCCTCCACTTT.

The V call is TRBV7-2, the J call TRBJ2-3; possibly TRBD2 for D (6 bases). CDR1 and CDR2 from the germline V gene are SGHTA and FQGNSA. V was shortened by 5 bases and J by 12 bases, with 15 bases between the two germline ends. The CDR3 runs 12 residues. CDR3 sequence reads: CASSPQEGVQYF. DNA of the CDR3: TGTGCCAGCAGCCCCCAGGAGGGAGTTCAGTATTTT. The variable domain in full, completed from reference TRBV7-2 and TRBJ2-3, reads GAGVSQSPSNKVTEKGKDVELRCDPISGHTALYWYRQSLGQGLEFLIYFQGNSAPDKSGLPSDRFSAERTGGSVSTLTIQRTQQEDSAVYLCASSPQEGVQYFGPGTRLTVL.

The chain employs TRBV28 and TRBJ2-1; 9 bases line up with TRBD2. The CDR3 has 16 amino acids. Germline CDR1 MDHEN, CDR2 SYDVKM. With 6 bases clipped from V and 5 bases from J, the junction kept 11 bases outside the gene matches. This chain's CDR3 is CASSHQLAGPNNEQFF. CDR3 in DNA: TGTGCCAGCAGCCACCAACTAGCGGGTCCCAACAATGAGCAGTTCTTC.

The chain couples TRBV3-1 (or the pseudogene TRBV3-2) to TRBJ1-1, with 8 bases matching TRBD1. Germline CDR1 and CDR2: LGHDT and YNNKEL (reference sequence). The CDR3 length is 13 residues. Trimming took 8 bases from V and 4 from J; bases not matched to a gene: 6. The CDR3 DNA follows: TGTGCCAGCGAAACTGGACAGGGCACTGAAGCTTTCTTT. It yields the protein CASETGQGTEAFF.